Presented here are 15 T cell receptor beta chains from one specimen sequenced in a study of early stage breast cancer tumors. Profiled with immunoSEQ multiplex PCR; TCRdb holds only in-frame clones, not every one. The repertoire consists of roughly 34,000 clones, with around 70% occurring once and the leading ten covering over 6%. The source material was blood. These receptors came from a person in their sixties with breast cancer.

The CDR3 DNA is TGTGCTAGTGGACCAGATAGAGGGGTTGAGCAGTTCTTC. Residues: CASGPDRGVEQFF. This chain joins TRBV12-5 and TRBJ2-1; perhaps D is TRBD1 or TRBD2 (5 bases each). Between the trimmed V and J ends, which lost 6 bases and 9 bases, there was a span of 15 bases. Per the germline V gene, CDR1 is LGHNT and CDR2 is FRNRAP. The CDR3 loop spans 13 amino acids.

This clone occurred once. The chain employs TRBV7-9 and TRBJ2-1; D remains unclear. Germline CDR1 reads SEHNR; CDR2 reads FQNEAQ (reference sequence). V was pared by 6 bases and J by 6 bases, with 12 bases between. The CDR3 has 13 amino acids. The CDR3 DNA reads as TGTGCCAGCAGGGCGGTCGAAGGCAATGAGCAGTTCTTC. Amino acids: CASRAVEGNEQFF.

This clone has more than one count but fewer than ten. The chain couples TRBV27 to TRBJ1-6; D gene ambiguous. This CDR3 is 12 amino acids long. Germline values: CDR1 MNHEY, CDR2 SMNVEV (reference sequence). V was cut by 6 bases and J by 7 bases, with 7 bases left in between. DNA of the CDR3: TGTGCCAGCAGGCCCGGGAATTCACCCCTCCACTTT. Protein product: CASRPGNSPLHF.

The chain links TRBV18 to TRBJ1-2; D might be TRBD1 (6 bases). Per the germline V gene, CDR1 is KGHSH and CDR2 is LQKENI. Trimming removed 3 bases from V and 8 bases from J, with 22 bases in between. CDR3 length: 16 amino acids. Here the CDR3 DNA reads TGTGCCAGCTCACCCCGTGGACAGAACAACGCCTGGGGCTACACCTTC. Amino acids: CASSPRGQNNAWGYTF.

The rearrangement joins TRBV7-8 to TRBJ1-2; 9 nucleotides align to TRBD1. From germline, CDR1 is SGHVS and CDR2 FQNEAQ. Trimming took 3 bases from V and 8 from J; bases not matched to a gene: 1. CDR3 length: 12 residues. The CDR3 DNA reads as TGTGCCAGCAGCTTGACAGGGGGAGGCTACACCTTC. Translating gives CASSLTGGGYTF.

As DNA, the CDR3 is TGTGCCAGCAGCTTAGGTTCCTACGAGCAGTACTTC. Translation gives CASSLGSYEQYF. This chain uses TRBV7-9 with TRBJ2-5; D remains unclear. The J call may be wrong; the DNA end is better matched by TRBJ2-7. The CDR3 contains 12 residues. Germline loops: CDR1 SEHNR, CDR2 FQNEAQ (reference sequence).

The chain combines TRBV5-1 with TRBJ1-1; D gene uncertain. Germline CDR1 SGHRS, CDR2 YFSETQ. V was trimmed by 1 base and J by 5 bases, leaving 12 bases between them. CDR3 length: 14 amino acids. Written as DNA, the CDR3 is TGCGCCAGCAGCTTGCCTTTTTCCGGGACTGAAGCTTTCTTT. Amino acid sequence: CASSLPFSGTEAFF.

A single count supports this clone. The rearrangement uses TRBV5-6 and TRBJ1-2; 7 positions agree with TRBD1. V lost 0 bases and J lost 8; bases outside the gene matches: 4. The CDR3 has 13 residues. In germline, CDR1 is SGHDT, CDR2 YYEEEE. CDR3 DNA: TGTGCCAGCAGCTTGGACAGGGGAGTAGGCTACACCTTC. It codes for CASSLDRGVGYTF.

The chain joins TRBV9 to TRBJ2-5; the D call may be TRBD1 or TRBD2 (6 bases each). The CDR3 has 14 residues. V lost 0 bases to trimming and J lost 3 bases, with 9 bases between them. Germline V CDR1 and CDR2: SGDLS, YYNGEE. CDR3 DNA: TGTGCCAGCAGCGTAGGGGGGGCTGAAGAGACCCAGTACTTC. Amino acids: CASSVGGAEETQYF.

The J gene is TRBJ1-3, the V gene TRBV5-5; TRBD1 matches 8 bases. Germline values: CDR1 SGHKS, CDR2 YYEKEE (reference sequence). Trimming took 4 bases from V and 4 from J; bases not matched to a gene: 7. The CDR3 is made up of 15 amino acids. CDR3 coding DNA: TGTGCCAGCAGCCTTCAGGGGGCGTTAGGAAACACCATATATTTT. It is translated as CASSLQGALGNTIYF.

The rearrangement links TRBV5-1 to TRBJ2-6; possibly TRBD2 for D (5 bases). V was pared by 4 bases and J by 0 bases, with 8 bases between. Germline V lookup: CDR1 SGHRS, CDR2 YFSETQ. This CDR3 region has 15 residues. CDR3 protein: CASSDGNSGANVLTF. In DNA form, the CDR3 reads TGCGCCAGCAGCGACGGGAACTCTGGGGCCAACGTCCTGACTTTC.

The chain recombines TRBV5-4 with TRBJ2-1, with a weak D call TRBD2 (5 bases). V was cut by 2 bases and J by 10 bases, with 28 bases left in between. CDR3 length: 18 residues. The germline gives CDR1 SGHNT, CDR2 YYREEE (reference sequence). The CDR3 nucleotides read TGTGCCAGCAGCTTATCTGTCGGAGGACGGACGACTAAGGGAGAGCAGTTCTTC. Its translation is CASSLSVGGRTTKGEQFF. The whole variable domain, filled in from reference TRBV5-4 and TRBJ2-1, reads ETGVTQSPTHLIKTRGQQVTLRCSSQSGHNTVSWYQQALGQGPQFIFQYYREEENGRGNFPPRFSGLQFPNYSSELNVNALELDDSALYLCASSLSVGGRTTKGEQFFGPGTRLTVL.

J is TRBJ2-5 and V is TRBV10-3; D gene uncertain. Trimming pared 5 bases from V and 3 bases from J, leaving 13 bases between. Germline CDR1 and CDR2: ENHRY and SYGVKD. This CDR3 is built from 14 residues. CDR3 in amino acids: CAISLAGDKETQYF. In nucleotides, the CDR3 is TGTGCCATCAGTCTCGCCGGAGATAAAGAGACCCAGTACTTC.

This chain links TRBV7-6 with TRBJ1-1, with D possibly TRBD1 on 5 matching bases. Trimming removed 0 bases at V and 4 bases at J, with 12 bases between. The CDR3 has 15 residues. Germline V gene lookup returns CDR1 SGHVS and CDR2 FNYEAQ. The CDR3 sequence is CASSLAGRAGTEAFF. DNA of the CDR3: TGTGCCAGCAGCTTAGCAGGCAGGGCGGGCACTGAAGCTTTCTTT.

The chain's CDR3 is CASSEDRGAEQYF. In DNA form, the CDR3 reads TGTGCCAGTAGCGAGGACAGGGGGGCCGAGCAGTACTTC. The chain joins TRBV19 to TRBJ2-7, with TRBD1 matching over 10 bases. CDR1 and CDR2 from the germline V gene are LNHDA and SQIVND (reference sequence). CDR3 size: 13 residues. V gave up 6 bases and J gave up 6 bases; unmatched junction bases: 5.